The 32 T cell receptor beta chains below were found in one sample sequenced in a study of T cell responses to AZD1222 COVID-19 vaccine. Method: immunoSEQ multiplex PCR; TCRdb's copy keeps in-frame clones and lacks some. The sample includes about 170,000 clones, about nine tenths of them seen just once. Sequences were derived from peripheral blood, sampled on day 0 of AZD1222 vaccination. The receptors derive from an adult in good health.

This sequence joins TRBV10-3 and TRBJ1-5, with no clear D. V gave up 2 bases and J gave up 4 bases, with 6 bases separating them. There are 13 residues in the CDR3. The germline gives CDR1 ENHRY, CDR2 SYGVKD. The CDR3 DNA reads as TGTGCCATCAGTGAGGGCATTAATCAGCCCCAGCATTTT. Its translation: CAISEGINQPQHF.

V is TRBV3-1 (or the pseudogene TRBV3-2) and J is TRBJ2-3, with 8 bases aligning to TRBD2. The CDR3 is made up of 15 amino acids. The junction had 8 bases not matched to a gene; V was cut back by 4 bases and J by 5 bases. Germline lookup yields CDR1 LGHDT and CDR2 YNNKEL (reference sequence). This CDR3 reads CASSLSLAGLDTQYF. CDR3 sequence (DNA): TGTGCCAGCAGCCTAAGCCTAGCGGGCTTAGATACGCAGTATTTT.

The V and J genes are TRBV29-1 and TRBJ1-2, with no clear D. CDR1 and CDR2 (germline): SQVTM, ANQGSEA. The CDR3 runs to 13 residues. V was shortened by 4 bases and J by 4 bases, with 13 bases between the two germline ends. The CDR3 loop reads CSVGGSAFYGYTF. The CDR3 nucleotides read TGCAGCGTTGGAGGGTCTGCCTTCTATGGCTACACCTTC. Variable domain in full (rest from reference TRBV29-1 and TRBJ1-2): SAVISQKPSRDICQRGTSLTIQCQVDSQVTMMFWYRQQPGQSLTLIATANQGSEATYESGFVIDKFPISRPNLTFSTLTVSNMSPEDSSIYLCSVGGSAFYGYTFGSGTRLTVV.

V is TRBV5-1 and J is TRBJ2-5; unclear D gene. V lost 0 bases, J lost 0 bases, and 6 bases lay in between. This CDR3 region has 14 residues. Germline V CDR1 and CDR2: SGHRS, YFSETQ. CDR3 protein: CASSLGVHQETQYF. CDR3 sequence (DNA): TGCGCCAGCAGCTTGGGTGTCCACCAAGAGACCCAGTACTTC.

The V gene is TRBV28, the J gene TRBJ1-1; 8 bases are a match to TRBD1. The J segment lost 4 bases and the V segment lost 5 bases, leaving 12 bases of the junction unmatched. Germline V gene data show CDR1 as MDHEN and CDR2 as SYDVKM. The CDR3 is made up of 16 amino acids. CDR3 in amino acids: CASSIPQGAGATEAFF. Written as DNA, the CDR3 is TGTGCCAGCAGTATTCCTCAGGGGGCCGGAGCCACTGAAGCTTTCTTT. Variable domain in full (rest from reference TRBV28 and TRBJ1-1): DVKVTQSSRYLVKRTGEKVFLECVQDMDHENMFWYRQDPGLGLRLIYFSYDVKMKEKGDIPEGYSVSREKKERFSLILESASTNQTSMYLCASSIPQGAGATEAFFGQGTRLTVV.

This chain joins TRBV6-4 and TRBJ1-1, with D uncertain. Trimming took 2 bases from V and 0 from J, leaving 4 bases between them. In germline, CDR1 is MRHNA, CDR2 SNTAGT. This CDR3 has 13 amino acids. CDR3 sequence (DNA): TGTGCCAGCAGTGACGACTTGAACACTGAAGCTTTCTTT. This codes for CASSDDLNTEAFF.

V gene TRBV7-4 combines with J gene TRBJ1-3, with D maybe TRBD1 (5 bases). The CDR3 totals 20 residues. Germline assignment: CDR1 SGHVT and CDR2 SQSDAQ. Deletions cut 7 bases from V and 2 bases from J, with 30 bases between. CDR3 sequence (DNA): TGTGCCAGCATCACCCGTTGGGGAGACCTCAAGAAAGGGGCTGGAAACACCATATATTTT. Protein product: CASITRWGDLKKGAGNTIYF. The full variable domain, completed using reference TRBV7-4 and TRBJ1-3, is GAGVSQSPRYKVAKRGRDVALRCDSISGHVTLYWYRQTLGQGSEVLTYSQSDAQRDKSGRPSGRFSAERPERSVSTLKIQRTEQGDSAVYLCASITRWGDLKKGAGNTIYFGEGSWLTVV.

This clone came up once. The chain couples TRBV6-1 to TRBJ1-6, with D hard to call. Germline V gives CDR1 MNHNS, CDR2 SASEGT. Trimming took off 3 bases at V and 6 bases at J, with 9 bases between the two ends. The CDR3 is 14 amino acids. CDR3 residues: CASSDLQSNSPLHF. In nucleotides, the CDR3 is TGTGCCAGCAGTGATTTACAGTCTAATTCACCCCTCCACTTT.

This clone showed up just once. The CDR3, as DNA: TGTGCCAGTCGACGGTTTGATGGCTACACCTTC. Its protein is CASRRFDGYTF. The chain uses TRBV19 and TRBJ1-2, with unresolved D. The length of the CDR3 is 11 residues. Germline V gene data show CDR1 as LNHDA and CDR2 as SQIVND (reference sequence). Trimming shortened V by 8 bases and J by 6 bases, and 10 bases separated the two germline ends.

The chain combines TRBV15 with TRBJ2-7; D gene uncertain. The CDR3 is 15 residues long. Germline CDR1 LNHNV, CDR2 YYDKDF (reference sequence). V gave up 0 bases and J gave up 2 bases, with 11 bases separating them. The CDR3 nucleotides are TGTGCCACCAGCAGAGATTTTCACAGCACCTACGAGCAGTACTTC. Residues: CATSRDFHSTYEQYF.

The V and J genes are TRBV2 and TRBJ1-5; possible D gene TRBD1, 5 bases. Germline CDR1 reads SNHLY; CDR2 reads FYNNEI. The V and J ends lost 2 bases and 2 bases respectively, with 16 bases between them. This CDR3 has 17 residues. In DNA form, the CDR3 reads TGTGCCAGCAGTGAACGCAGGGCCCCCGGGGGCAATCAGCCCCAGCATTTT. This encodes CASSERRAPGGNQPQHF.

This sequence joins TRBV19 and TRBJ1-3; TRBD1 matches 7 bases. Germline CDR1 and CDR2: LNHDA and SQIVND (reference sequence). V was clipped by 7 bases and J by 0 bases; unmatched bases: 9. The CDR3 consists of 16 residues. CDR3 bases: TGTGCCAGTAAAACCCTGGGACAGAGCTCTGGAAACACCATATATTTT. It yields the protein CASKTLGQSSGNTIYF.

This chain connects TRBV6-5 to TRBJ1-5, with 7 bases aligning to TRBD1. Germline V gene sequence: CDR1 MNHEY, CDR2 SVGAGI. The trim removed 6 bases at V and 6 bases at J, leaving 11 bases unmatched. The CDR3 is 15 residues long. The CDR3 region has the DNA TGTGCCAGCAGGACTACGACAGGGTATGGTCAGCCCCAGCATTTT. Its protein is CASRTTTGYGQPQHF.

V and J are TRBV27 and TRBJ1-1; D remains unclear. V shed 2 bases and J shed 1 base, with 5 bases lying between them. The CDR3 covers 13 residues. Looked up from germline, CDR1 is MNHEY and CDR2 is SMNVEV (reference sequence). The CDR3 DNA reads TGTGCCAGCAGTTTAAAGTGGAACACTGAAGCTTTCTTT. This sequence encodes CASSLKWNTEAFF.

V gene TRBV6-1 combines with J gene TRBJ1-5, with D tentatively TRBD1 (5 bases). The V end lost 2 bases, the J end lost 7 bases, and 21 bases lay between the germline ends. The CDR3 is 17 residues long. Per germline, CDR1 MNHNS and CDR2 SASEGT. This chain's CDR3 is CASSESGGWSGSQPQHF. CDR3 bases: TGTGCCAGCAGTGAATCGGGTGGGTGGTCAGGGTCGCAGCCCCAGCATTTT.

V is TRBV9 and J is TRBJ1-2; D is uncertain. The V end was cut by 0 bases, the J end by 5 bases, with 8 bases between. CDR1 and CDR2 (germline): SGDLS, YYNGEE. The CDR3 is 13 residues long. CDR3 nucleotides: TGTGCCAGCAGCGTAGCTGAGACGTATGGCTACACCTTC. This encodes CASSVAETYGYTF. The full variable domain, with the rest looked up from reference TRBV9 and TRBJ1-2, is DSGVTQTPKHLITATGQRVTLRCSPRSGDLSVYWYQQSLDQGLQFLIQYYNGEERAKGNILERFSAQQFPDLHSELNLSSLELGDSALYFCASSVAETYGYTFGSGTRLTVV.

This chain uses TRBV6-5 with TRBJ1-1; TRBD1 might be the D (6 bases). The CDR3 has 16 amino acids. Trimming removed 4 bases from V and 1 base from J, with 16 bases in between. The germline V gene encodes CDR1 MNHEY and CDR2 SVGAGI. The CDR3 DNA is TGTGCCAGCAGTTTGGGGGCCACACGGGGGAACACTGAAGCTTTCTTT. This codes for CASSLGATRGNTEAFF.

V usage is TRBV10-2 and J usage is TRBJ2-2; 10 bases are a match to TRBD1. Trimming cost V 6 bases and J 4 bases; bases outside gene matches: 2. CDR1 and CDR2 from the germline V gene are WSHSY and SAAADI. This CDR3 comprises 14 residues. The CDR3 DNA is TGCGCCAGCAGAGGACAGGGGGGCACCGGGGAGCTGTTTTTT. The encoded protein is CASRGQGGTGELFF.

The chain carries TRBV13 and TRBJ1-1, with D possibly matching TRBD1 (6 bases). Between the trimmed V and J ends, which lost 8 bases and 3 bases, there was a span of 19 bases. Germline V gene sequence: CDR1 PRHDT, CDR2 FYEKMQ (reference sequence). CDR3 length equals 15 residues. The CDR3 sequence is CASQYPPTGHTEAFF. CDR3 DNA: TGTGCCAGCCAATACCCCCCGACAGGACACACTGAAGCTTTCTTT.

The chain couples TRBV9 to TRBJ2-2; no definite D call. Germline V CDR1 and CDR2: SGDLS, YYNGEE. V lost 0 bases to trimming and J lost 6 bases, with 15 bases between them. The CDR3 is 16 residues long. CDR3 nucleotides: TGTGCCAGCAGCGTAGATTATGAATACAGAGCCGGGGAGCTGTTTTTT. Amino acids: CASSVDYEYRAGELFF.

The J gene is TRBJ1-4, the V gene TRBV30; no clear D. The CDR3 consists of 14 residues. From germline, CDR1 is GTSNPN and CDR2 SVGIG (reference sequence). Trimming stripped 4 bases from V and 4 bases from J, with 13 bases between. The CDR3 sequence is CAWIPADRNEKLFF. DNA for the CDR3: TGTGCCTGGATCCCGGCAGACCGTAATGAAAAACTGTTTTTT.

The gene calls are TRBV29-1 and TRBJ2-1; D gene ambiguous. CDR3 length: 13 residues. CDR1 is SQVTM and CDR2 is ANQGSEA in the germline V gene. Trimming took off 4 bases at V and 0 bases at J, with 7 bases between the two ends. CDR3 protein: CSVATSSYNEQFF. CDR3 nucleotides: TGCAGCGTTGCCACCAGCTCCTACAATGAGCAGTTCTTC.

This chain connects TRBV23-1 to TRBJ2-1; 7 bases are a match to TRBD1. TRBV23-1 is given ORF status, its function remaining uncertain. Germline trimming cut 9 bases from V and 8 bases from J; bases unmatched to any gene: 16. This CDR3 contains 15 residues. CDR3 residues: CARDRFRTYRHEQFF. In DNA form, the CDR3 reads TGCGCCAGGGACAGGTTTCGGACGTACAGGCATGAGCAGTTCTTC.

This clone has just one count. V and J are TRBV11-3 and TRBJ2-2, with TRBD2 matching over 9 bases. In germline, CDR1 is SGHNT, CDR2 YENEEA. The ends lost 5 bases at V and 0 bases at J; junction bases unmatched: 10. The CDR3 covers 18 residues. This CDR3 is CASSPTLLAGSNTGELFF. DNA for the CDR3: TGTGCCAGCAGCCCGACCCTACTAGCGGGCTCGAACACCGGGGAGCTGTTTTTT.

The chain couples TRBV4-1 to TRBJ1-4, with D unclear. The CDR3 sequence is 16 residues long. CDR1 MGHRA and CDR2 YSYEKL come from the germline V gene. V shed 0 bases and J shed 8 bases, with 16 bases lying between them. The CDR3 DNA reads TGCGCCAGCAGCCAAGAGCAGGCGGACCCGGGAGAAAAACTGTTTTTT. As protein: CASSQEQADPGEKLFF.

Note on this clone: One end of the junction does not line up with germline, which may come from a read error. V and J are TRBV12-3 or TRBV12-4 and TRBJ2-4; D perhaps matches TRBD1 (6 bases). The CDR3 consists of 12 residues. The CDR3: CASSFRRQDLRF. The CDR3 nucleotides are TGTGCCAGCAGTTTCCGCCGACAGGACCTCCGCTTC.

This rearrangement joins TRBV6-5 to TRBJ1-5, with TRBD1 identical over 8 bases. The CDR3 covers 15 residues. V shed 8 bases, J shed 4 bases, and the junction held 10 bases outside the gene matches. CDR1 and CDR2 from the germline V gene are MNHEY and SVGAGI. The CDR3 loop is CASGRTGGVNQPQHF. CDR3 sequence (DNA): TGTGCCAGCGGACGAACAGGGGGAGTTAATCAGCCCCAGCATTTT.

This sequence joins TRBV10-1 and TRBJ1-3; 9 bases map to TRBD1. J was trimmed by 11 bases and V by 9 bases; bases with no gene match: 11. The CDR3 is 13 residues long. Germline CDR1 is WNHNN and CDR2 is SYGVQD (reference sequence). The CDR3 protein is CASRWDRVVPIYF. In DNA form, the CDR3 reads TGCGCCAGTCGTTGGGACAGGGTCGTACCCATATATTTT.

In its sample, this clone was seen a few times. CDR3 in amino acids: CASSQSPTFQGVHF. Written as DNA, the CDR3 is TGTGCCAGCAGCCAATCTCCCACGTTCCAAGGAGTCCACTTT. The genes are TRBV3-1 (or the pseudogene TRBV3-2) and TRBJ1-6; D remains unclear. Germline V CDR1 and CDR2: LGHDT, YNNKEL (reference sequence). This CDR3 contains 14 residues. Trimming removed 2 bases at V and 17 bases at J, with 19 bases between.

V and J are TRBV24-1 and TRBJ2-7; possible D gene TRBD2, 5 bases. Trimming stripped 5 bases from V and 2 bases from J, with 15 bases between. Per germline, CDR1 KGHDR and CDR2 SFDVKD. This CDR3 comprises 15 residues. CDR3 DNA: TGTGCCACCAGTGCCCGCCAGGCCGGGGCCTACGAGCAGTACTTC. Amino acids: CATSARQAGAYEQYF.

This chain links TRBV2 with TRBJ2-7; D might be TRBD2 (7 bases). Between the trimmed V and J ends, which lost 7 bases and 0 bases, there was a span of 13 bases. Germline assignment: CDR1 SNHLY and CDR2 FYNNEI. The CDR3 runs to 14 residues. The CDR3 region has the DNA TGTGCCAGCACCCGAGGGGGGGGCTCCTACGAGCAGTACTTC. This gives the protein CASTRGGGSYEQYF.

The chain employs TRBV7-9 and TRBJ1-4; possible D gene TRBD1, 6 bases. Between the trimmed V and J ends, which lost 7 bases and 7 bases, there was a span of 19 bases. CDR1 SEHNR and CDR2 FQNEAQ come from the germline V gene (reference sequence). The CDR3 spans 15 residues. The CDR3 loop reads CASTLSHGGGEKLFF. In DNA, the CDR3 is TGTGCCAGCACCCTTTCCCATGGAGGGGGTGAAAAACTGTTTTTT.